This T cell receptor (beta chain) was recovered during a study of T cell responses to AZD1222 COVID-19 vaccine. Notes on the study in general: Most donors were white British and more were female, and clonal diversity was possibly underestimated.

V lost 7 bases, J lost 7 bases, and 16 bases lay in between. The CDR3 extends over 13 amino acids. Germline loops: CDR1 MNHEY, CDR2 SVGEGT. Some clones are missing from TCRdb's copy, which holds only in-frame ones; the method was immunoSEQ multiplex PCR. The table shows about 200,000 clones, with about 86% occurring only once. Points on this clone: Its antigen remains unknown.

The sequence was obtained from an adult in good health. The chain combines TRBV6-2 or TRBV6-3 with TRBJ1-1; D remains unclear. The specimen was peripheral blood, collected on day 0 of AZD1222 vaccination. The CDR3 spells CASTPYVDFEAFF. The CDR3 DNA is TGTGCCAGCACCCCCTATGTGGATTTTGAAGCTTTCTTT.